The 20 T cell receptor beta chains below were found in one sample sequenced in a study of regulatory T cells in long-lasting Graves disease. Time point described: newly diagnosed GD, antithyroid drugs for less than 3 months. Following extraction of RNA from PBMCs, that RNA was used to make the TCR library. Relying on iRepertoire HTBI primers and Arm-PCR of CDR3 regions, the team built TCR beta libraries. TCRdb ran MiXCR on the multiplex PCR reads and lists one entry per CDR3 protein. Of over 500,000 distinct CDR3 sequences in the sample, around 17% are singletons; the top ten hold approximately 18%. These data also formed part of another study, on T cells in Graves' hyperthyroidism and ophthalmopathy.

The specimen was peripheral blood mononuclear cells (PBMCs), collected at new diagnosis, from a patient treated with antithyroid drugs. All receptors derive from a woman in her 30s with Graves disease.

The chain couples TRBV7-9 to TRBJ2-5; possible D gene TRBD2, 5 bases. CDR1 SEHNR and CDR2 FQNEAQ come from the germline V gene (reference sequence). Between the trimmed V and J ends, which lost 5 bases and 7 bases, there was a span of 14 bases. This CDR3 has 13 amino acids. In DNA form, the CDR3 reads TGTGCCAGCAGCGCTACGCCCAGCGGGACCCAGTACTTC. Translated: CASSATPSGTQYF.

CDR3 sequence reads: CASTILDRYQPQHF. CDR3 nucleotides: TGTGCCAGCACAATTCTCGACCGGTATCAGCCCCAGCATTTT. This rearrangement joins TRBV28 to TRBJ1-5; D is unresolved. The germline V gene has CDR1 MDHEN and CDR2 SYDVKM. The V and J ends lost 7 bases and 5 bases respectively, with 15 bases between them. CDR3 size: 14 residues.

This clonotype was seen ten or more times. The chain couples TRBV20-1 to TRBJ2-3; D not resolved. The CDR3 is made up of 14 amino acids. Trimming left V 0 bases short and J 2 bases short, with 9 bases between. Germline V gene data show CDR1 as DFQATT and CDR2 as SNEGSKA (reference sequence). Here the CDR3 DNA reads TGCAGTGCTAGAGACGGACGGGTCACAGATACGCAGTATTTT. It is translated as CSARDGRVTDTQYF.

Worth noting for this clonotype: Given a far larger clone just one base away, this is likely a sequencing read error. CDR3: CASREGSTDTQYF. In DNA, the CDR3 is TGTGCCAGTAGAGAGGGGAGCACAGATACGCAGTATTTT. The chain employs TRBV2 and TRBJ2-3; D may match TRBD1 or TRBD2 (5 bases each). Per the germline V gene, CDR1 is SNHLY and CDR2 is FYNNEI. V was trimmed by 9 bases and J by 0 bases, leaving 10 bases between them. The CDR3 loop spans 13 amino acids. Based on the CDR3 plus reference TRBV2 and TRBJ2-3, the full variable domain is EPEVTQTPSHQVTQMGQEVILRCVPISNHLYFYWYRQILGQKVEFLVSFYNNEISEKSEIFDDQFSVERPDGSNFTLKIRSTKLEDSAMYFCASREGSTDTQYFGPGTRLTVL.

This clonotype appeared many times. The chain is built from TRBV28 and TRBJ2-5; TRBD1 agrees at 11 bases. Germline V gene lookup returns CDR1 MDHEN and CDR2 SYDVKM. The trim removed 6 bases at V and 5 bases at J, leaving 5 bases unmatched. This CDR3 comprises 14 residues. CDR3 DNA: TGTGCCAGCAGCCGGACAGGGGGCTGGGAGACCCAGTACTTC. Its protein is CASSRTGGWETQYF.

The chain couples TRBV14 to TRBJ1-5; no reliable D call. The V end lost 4 bases, the J end lost 6 bases, and 10 bases lay between the germline ends. CDR1 is SGHDN, CDR2 FVKESK, per germline. CDR3 length equals 13 residues. The CDR3 coding sequence is TGTGCCAGCAGCCTAACATGGGGTCAGCCCCAGCATTTT. Translated: CASSLTWGQPQHF.

In its sample, this clonotype was seen many times. The chain carries TRBV11-2 and TRBJ1-1; TRBD1 is a possible D gene (5 bases). The germline V gene encodes CDR1 SGHAT and CDR2 FQNNGV. The length of the CDR3 is 16 residues. V was pared by 5 bases and J by 0 bases, with 16 bases between. CDR3 loop: CASSLAGGKVNTEAFF. CDR3 coding DNA: TGTGCCAGCAGCCTAGCGGGGGGTAAGGTGAACACTGAAGCTTTCTTT.

This clonotype was observed a few times. This chain links TRBV18 with TRBJ2-1, with a weak D call TRBD2 (5 bases). Germline CDR1 and CDR2: KGHSH and LQKENI. Trimming took off 4 bases at V and 9 bases at J, with 13 bases between the two ends. This CDR3 has 13 residues. The CDR3 loop is CASSQNLASEQFF. DNA for the CDR3: TGTGCCAGCTCACAGAACCTAGCATCTGAGCAGTTCTTC.

The chain recombines TRBV7-9 with TRBJ1-3; TRBD1 matches at 9 bases. Germline CDR1 is SEHNR and CDR2 is FQNEAQ (reference sequence). CDR3 size: 17 residues. V was clipped by 4 bases and J by 4 bases; unmatched bases: 11. CDR3 protein: CASSSGQGRLPGNTIYF. The CDR3 DNA sequence: TGTGCCAGCAGCTCGGGACAGGGAAGATTGCCGGGAAACACCATATATTTT.

This clonotype came up many times. The rearrangement joins TRBV12-3 or TRBV12-4 to TRBJ1-1, with D hard to call. Trimming left V 6 bases short and J 1 base short, with 9 bases between. There are 13 residues in the CDR3. The CDR3 region has the DNA TGTGCCAGCAGCTTCCAGGAGAACACTGAAGCTTTCTTT. This translates into CASSFQENTEAFF.

The V call is TRBV20-1, the J call TRBJ2-3; D gene uncertain. Germline loops: CDR1 DFQATT, CDR2 SNEGSKA (reference sequence). This CDR3 spans 14 amino acids. Trimming took 0 bases from V and 8 from J, leaving 15 bases between them. CDR3 coding DNA: TGCAGTGCTAGAGAATCGGGCACGGGTCCTACGCAGTATTTT. It is translated as CSARESGTGPTQYF.

This clonotype was picked up many times. The chain carries TRBV6-1 and TRBJ1-4, with a weak D call TRBD1 (6 bases). V shed 7 bases and J shed 4 bases, with 16 bases lying between them. The CDR3 runs 15 residues. CDR1 and CDR2 (germline): MNHNS, SASEGT. The CDR3 nucleotides are TGTGCCAGCACCCAGTCGGGACACGATAATGAAAAACTGTTTTTT. It translates to CASTQSGHDNEKLFF.

This clonotype came up many times. This chain joins TRBV7-9 and TRBJ1-1, with D unclear. Trimming pared 0 bases from V and 6 bases from J, leaving 11 bases between. CDR1 and CDR2 from the germline V gene are SEHNR and FQNEAQ (reference sequence). The CDR3 totals 14 residues. CDR3 nucleotide sequence: TGTGCCAGCAGCTTAGCGGGCACGAGGGCTGAAGCTTTCTTT. It translates to CASSLAGTRAEAFF.

The sample holds many counts of this clonotype. The CDR3 DNA sequence: TGTGCCAGCAGTTATGCAGTGAATAGCAATCAGCCCCAGCATTTT. It is translated as CASSYAVNSNQPQHF. This chain joins TRBV6-5 and TRBJ1-5; D unclear. V lost 3 bases to trimming and J lost 0 bases, with 9 bases between them. CDR1 and CDR2 from the germline V gene are MNHEY and SVGAGI. The CDR3 runs to 15 residues.

This clonotype was recorded a few times. The chain uses TRBV20-1 and TRBJ2-1; possibly TRBD1 or TRBD2 for D (6 bases each). Trimming cost V 6 bases and J 1 base, with 13 bases left between them. The CDR3 runs 14 residues. Per the germline V gene, CDR1 is DFQATT and CDR2 is SNEGSKA (reference sequence). The CDR3 DNA reads as TGCAGTGCGCCATTAGGGGGGTCCTACAATGAGCAGTTCTTC. Its translation is CSAPLGGSYNEQFF.

This clonotype was seen more than once but under ten times. The junction shows a germline mismatch at one end, possibly a read error. The DNA of the CDR3 is TGTGCCAGCAGTTCTGAAGGACAGGCGAACACTGAAGCTTCCTTT. This encodes CASSSEGQANTEASF. The rearrangement joins TRBV27 to TRBJ1-1, with TRBD1 matching over 7 bases. The V gene's germline CDR1 is MNHEY and CDR2 SMNVEV (reference sequence). CDR3 size: 15 residues.

This clonotype was seen at least ten times. The chain has TRBV28 and TRBJ1-2; D unclear. The CDR3 is 12 residues long. Germline CDR1 MDHEN, CDR2 SYDVKM. Between the trimmed V and J ends, which lost 6 bases and 8 bases, there was a span of 13 bases. CDR3 protein: CASRPTALGYTF. The CDR3 coding sequence is TGTGCCAGCAGACCTACGGCGCTAGGCTACACCTTC.

This clonotype was seen many times. This sequence joins TRBV27 and TRBJ2-5; 10 bases match TRBD2. Trimming cost V 5 bases and J 0 bases; bases outside gene matches: 6. Germline V lookup: CDR1 MNHEY, CDR2 SMNVEV (reference sequence). CDR3 length: 16 residues. CDR3 amino acids: CASSPEGLAYQETQYF. The CDR3 DNA follows: TGTGCCAGCAGTCCCGAGGGACTAGCGTACCAAGAGACCCAGTACTTC.

This clonotype was observed many times. This sequence joins TRBV29-1 and TRBJ2-5; TRBD2 might be the D (5 bases). Germline CDR1 SQVTM, CDR2 ANQGSEA. V lost 1 base and J 7 bases, leaving 13 bases between the germline ends. The CDR3 covers 13 residues. CDR3 in amino acids: CSVEGFEAGTQYF. In nucleotides, the CDR3 is TGCAGCGTTGAAGGGTTCGAGGCGGGGACCCAGTACTTC.

As regards this clonotype: Being one base from a much bigger clone, this may be a read error. The rearrangement links TRBV28 to TRBJ2-1; possibly TRBD2 for D (5 bases). In germline, CDR1 is MDHEN, CDR2 SYDVKM. This CDR3 region has 16 residues. CDR3 sequence reads: CGSSSGTSSSFNEQFF. The CDR3, as DNA: TGTGGCAGCAGTTCGGGAACTAGTTCGTCTTTCAATGAGCAGTTCTTC.